This passage covers 23 T cell receptor beta chains from one sample sequenced in a study of CD8 T cells in acute hepatitis C reinfection. Assay: immunoSEQ multiplex PCR; the TCRdb copy retains only in-frame clones and omits some. The sample includes more than 35,000 clones, about 86% of them seen just once. Time point indicated: naive CD8 control sorted from an acute-time-point sample. Sequencing was carried out using naive CD8+ T cells from PBMCs. The source is a man aged 25-45 years with chronic hepatitis C.

The V gene is TRBV7-3, the J gene TRBJ1-1; TRBD1 is a possible D gene (5 bases). Trimming removed 2 bases at V and 1 base at J, with 11 bases between. CDR1 and CDR2 from the germline V gene are SGHTA and FQGTGA. The CDR3 totals 15 residues. The CDR3 region has the DNA TGTGCCAGCAGCTTATCCGGGACGGCGAACACTGAAGCTTTCTTT. Amino acid sequence: CASSLSGTANTEAFF.

The rearrangement joins TRBV4-3 to TRBJ2-3, with a possible D match to TRBD2 (6 bases). V was shortened by 1 base and J by 6 bases, with 17 bases between the two germline ends. The CDR3 totals 16 residues. Germline loops: CDR1 LGHNA, CDR2 YSLEER. The CDR3 DNA sequence: TGCGCCAGCAGCCAAGTAATACTCGTTGGAGGGGATACGCAGTATTTT. The encoded protein is CASSQVILVGGDTQYF.

V is TRBV13 and J is TRBJ1-3; D call uncertain. CDR1 PRHDT and CDR2 FYEKMQ come from the germline V gene (reference sequence). The CDR3 is made up of 16 amino acids. Trimming took 2 bases from V and 4 from J, leaving 15 bases between them. The DNA for the CDR3 is TGTGCCAGCAGCTTACGAGGATCTGGCCGGGGAAACACCATATATTTT. This codes for CASSLRGSGRGNTIYF.

The genes are TRBV6-1 and TRBJ2-6; D is uncertain. Trimming shortened V by 10 bases and J by 0 bases, and 10 bases separated the two germline ends. The CDR3 totals 14 residues. The V gene's germline CDR1 is MNHNS and CDR2 SASEGT. CDR3 in amino acids: CATTTLSGANVLTF. The CDR3 region has the DNA TGTGCCACTACTACACTCTCTGGGGCCAACGTCCTGACTTTC.

This chain joins TRBV9 and TRBJ2-1, with D possibly TRBD2 on 7 matching bases. With 4 bases removed from V and 8 bases from J, the gap between germline ends came to 16 bases. Germline CDR1 reads SGDLS; CDR2 reads YYNGEE. This CDR3 is built from 14 residues. The DNA of the CDR3 is TGTGCCAGCAGCCCCCCGGGGGGCGGCGATGAGCAGTTCTTC. Translation: CASSPPGGGDEQFF. Filled out from reference TRBV9 and TRBJ2-1, the complete variable domain reads DSGVTQTPKHLITATGQRVTLRCSPRSGDLSVYWYQQSLDQGLQFLIQYYNGEERAKGNILERFSAQQFPDLHSELNLSSLELGDSALYFCASSPPGGGDEQFFGPGTRLTVL.

The gene calls are TRBV7-8 and TRBJ2-7; 7 nucleotides line up with TRBD2. V lost 0 bases to trimming and J lost 7 bases; unmatched junction nucleotides: 3. The CDR3 is 13 amino acids. Germline loops: CDR1 SGHVS, CDR2 FQNEAQ. CDR3 in DNA: TGTGCCAGCAGCTTAGCGGGAGGGAGGGAGCAGTACTTC. Translation: CASSLAGGREQYF. The full variable domain, its missing parts supplied by reference TRBV7-8 and TRBJ2-7, is GAGVSQSPRYKVAKRGQDVALRCDPISGHVSLFWYQQALGQGPEFLTYFQNEAQLDKSGLPSDRFFAERPEGSVSTLKIQRTQQEDSAVYLCASSLAGGREQYFGPGTRLTVT.

V and J are TRBV7-9 and TRBJ1-4, with a tentative D call TRBD1 (6 bases). This CDR3 contains 14 residues. Germline CDR1 SEHNR, CDR2 FQNEAQ (reference sequence). The V end lost 2 bases, the J end lost 6 bases, and 10 bases lay between the germline ends. CDR3 bases: TGTGCCAGCAGCTTAACAGGGAGAGATGAAAAACTGTTTTTT. Translating gives CASSLTGRDEKLFF.

The J gene is TRBJ2-1, the V gene TRBV7-8, with a tentative D call TRBD2 (5 bases). The CDR3 has 15 residues. Trimming shortened V by 8 bases and J by 5 bases, and 19 bases separated the two germline ends. Germline values: CDR1 SGHVS, CDR2 FQNEAQ. This CDR3 reads CASGPLRVGNNEQFF. The CDR3 bases are TGTGCCAGCGGTCCCTTGAGGGTTGGAAACAATGAGCAGTTCTTC. The full variable domain, with the rest looked up from reference TRBV7-8 and TRBJ2-1, is GAGVSQSPRYKVAKRGQDVALRCDPISGHVSLFWYQQALGQGPEFLTYFQNEAQLDKSGLPSDRFFAERPEGSVSTLKIQRTQQEDSAVYLCASGPLRVGNNEQFFGPGTRLTVL.

The chain recombines TRBV27 with TRBJ2-1; D assignment may be TRBD1 or TRBD2 (5 bases each). V was cut by 6 bases and J by 10 bases, with 13 bases left in between. This CDR3 region has 12 residues. Germline V gene data show CDR1 as MNHEY and CDR2 as SMNVEV (reference sequence). The CDR3 sequence: CASRGVGVEQFF. The DNA for the CDR3 is TGTGCCAGCAGGGGGGTCGGCGTCGAGCAGTTCTTC.

The V and J genes are TRBV10-2 and TRBJ2-7; 13 bases align to TRBD2. Germline V gives CDR1 WSHSY, CDR2 SAAADI. This CDR3 has 14 amino acids. V lost 8 bases, J lost 1 base, and 2 bases stayed unmatched. The CDR3 sequence is CASSGLAGSYEQYF. The CDR3 DNA reads TGCGCCAGCTCGGGACTAGCGGGATCCTACGAGCAGTACTTC.

V and J are TRBV19 and TRBJ2-2; D may be TRBD2 (5 bases). The CDR3 extends over 14 amino acids. From germline, CDR1 is LNHDA and CDR2 SQIVND (reference sequence). Between the trimmed V and J ends, which lost 3 bases and 8 bases, there was a span of 13 bases. The chain's CDR3 is CASSIGVAAGELFF. The CDR3 region has the DNA TGTGCCAGTAGTATCGGGGTAGCAGCTGGGGAGCTGTTTTTT.

The J gene is TRBJ2-7, the V gene TRBV6-5, with D maybe TRBD1 (6 bases). CDR1 MNHEY and CDR2 SVGAGI come from the germline V gene. Trimming stripped 4 bases from V and 4 bases from J, with 8 bases between. The CDR3 spans 12 residues. CDR3 region: CASSSGQYEQYF. CDR3 nucleotides: TGTGCCAGCAGTTCCGGACAGTACGAGCAGTACTTC.

For the CDR3, the DNA is TGTGCCAGCGCCGCCCGGGAGGGCGAGCAGTACTTC. Translated, it gives CASAAREGEQYF. V is TRBV9 and J is TRBJ2-7, with TRBD2 matching over 8 bases. The CDR3 runs to 12 residues. Germline-derived CDR1 and CDR2 are SGDLS and YYNGEE. V was clipped by 7 bases and J by 6 bases; unmatched bases: 6.

The CDR3 reads CASSQDHGGRSERDTQYF. The DNA for the CDR3 is TGTGCCAGCAGCCAAGATCACGGCGGGAGAAGCGAAAGAGATACGCAGTATTTT. V usage is TRBV4-2 and J usage is TRBJ2-3; 7 bases line up with TRBD2. The CDR3 runs 18 residues. The ends lost 0 bases at V and 5 bases at J; junction bases unmatched: 14. From germline, CDR1 is LGHNA and CDR2 YNFKEQ.

This sequence joins TRBV14 and TRBJ2-7; no definite D call. This CDR3 is built from 13 residues. V was cut by 1 base and J by 3 bases, with 7 bases left in between. Looked up from germline, CDR1 is SGHDN and CDR2 is FVKESK. The CDR3 protein is CASSQAVSYEQYF. The CDR3 nucleotides read TGTGCCAGCAGCCAAGCGGTAAGCTACGAGCAGTACTTC.

This clone was seen a single time. At one boundary the junction diverges from the germline segment, which might be a read error. The CDR3 DNA is TGTGCCAGCAGTCGGACAGGAGGGGGCTCCTACGAGCAATACTTC. Its protein is CASSRTGGGSYEQYF. The chain uses TRBV6-5 and TRBJ2-7; the D gene is possibly TRBD1 (7 bases). Germline-derived CDR1 and CDR2 are MNHEY and SVGAGI. The CDR3 consists of 15 residues.

A word on this clone: This sample includes further DNA sequences coding for the same CDR3. The J gene is TRBJ1-5, the V gene TRBV27; the D is unclear. The CDR3 contains 13 residues. Germline values: CDR1 MNHEY, CDR2 SMNVEV (reference sequence). V was clipped by 2 bases and J by 1 base, with 3 bases between them. CDR3 region: CASSLGSNQPQHF. In DNA, the CDR3 is TGTGCCAGCAGTTTAGGCAGCAATCAGCCCCAGCATTTT.

This sequence joins TRBV6-5 and TRBJ2-2; 9 bases are a match to TRBD1. The CDR3 is 14 residues long. Per the germline V gene, CDR1 is MNHEY and CDR2 is SVGAGI. V lost 5 bases to trimming and J lost 5 bases; unmatched junction nucleotides: 3. The CDR3 here is CASSQQGATGELFF. DNA of the CDR3: TGTGCCAGCAGTCAACAGGGGGCGACCGGGGAGCTGTTTTTT.

CDR3 nucleotides: TGTGCCAGCAGCTTTTTCAGCGGGCGGACTGAGCAGTTCTTC. Its protein product is CASSFFSGRTEQFF. The chain combines TRBV5-5 with TRBJ2-1, with D possibly being TRBD2 (6 bases). The germline gives CDR1 SGHKS, CDR2 YYEKEE (reference sequence). Trimming shortened V by 2 bases and J by 9 bases, and 15 bases separated the two germline ends. The CDR3 extends over 14 amino acids.

The chain employs TRBV15 and TRBJ2-1, with 8 nucleotides matching TRBD2. The V gene end was trimmed by 0 bases and the J gene end by 3 bases; junction bases not matched to a gene: 4. CDR3 length: 16 residues. Germline V lookup: CDR1 LNHNV, CDR2 YYDKDF (reference sequence). CDR3 sequence reads: CATSREYGTSYNEQFF. CDR3 DNA sequence: TGTGCCACCAGCAGAGAATATGGGACTAGCTACAATGAGCAGTTCTTC.

CDR3 nucleotides: TGTGCCAGCAGTGACGGGACGGAGACTTCACCCCTCCACTTT. Its translation is CASSDGTETSPLHF. The gene calls are TRBV2 and TRBJ1-6; D perhaps matches TRBD1 (5 bases). V was clipped by 3 bases and J by 9 bases, with 12 bases between them. CDR1 and CDR2 (germline): SNHLY, FYNNEI. The CDR3 runs 14 residues.

This chain links TRBV27 with TRBJ2-7; D may be TRBD2 (6 bases). The CDR3 sequence is 13 residues long. V dropped 3 bases and J dropped 3 bases, with 9 bases sitting between them. From germline, CDR1 is MNHEY and CDR2 SMNVEV (reference sequence). The CDR3 DNA sequence: TGTGCCAGCAGTTTGGGACTGAGCTACGAGCAGTACTTC. The encoded protein is CASSLGLSYEQYF.

The genes are TRBV6-1 and TRBJ1-2, with 9 positions matching TRBD1. Unmatched junction bases numbered 11, after V lost 6 bases and J lost 6 bases. The length of the CDR3 is 15 residues. CDR1 and CDR2 (germline): MNHNS, SASEGT. CDR3 loop: CASSKPQGAQNGYTF. The DNA for the CDR3 is TGTGCCAGCAGCAAACCACAGGGGGCGCAAAATGGCTACACCTTC.